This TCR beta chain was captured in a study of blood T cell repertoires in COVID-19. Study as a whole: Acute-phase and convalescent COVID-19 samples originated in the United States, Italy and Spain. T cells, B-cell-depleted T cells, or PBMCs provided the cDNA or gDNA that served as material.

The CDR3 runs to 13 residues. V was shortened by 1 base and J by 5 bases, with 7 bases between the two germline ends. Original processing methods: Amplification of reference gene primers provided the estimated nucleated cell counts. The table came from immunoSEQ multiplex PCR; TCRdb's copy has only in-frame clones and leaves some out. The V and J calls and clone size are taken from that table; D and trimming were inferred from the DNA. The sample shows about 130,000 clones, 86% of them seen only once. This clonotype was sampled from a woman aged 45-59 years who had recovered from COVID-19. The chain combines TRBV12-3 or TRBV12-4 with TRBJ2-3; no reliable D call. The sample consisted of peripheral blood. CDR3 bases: TGTGCCAGCAGTTTAGACTCGGGAGATACGCAGTATTTT. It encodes CASSLDSGDTQYF.